These 26 T cell receptor beta chains were sequenced from one sample in a study of blood T cell repertoires in COVID-19. Sequenced by immunoSEQ multiplex PCR; TCRdb stores in-frame clones only, minus some. The sample holds just under 250,000 clones, roughly 90% seen once. The specimen was PBMCs or T cells enriched from blood (not recorded which). The receptors stem from a woman in her twenties or thirties who had recovered from COVID-19.

The rearrangement joins TRBV12-1 to TRBJ2-7; the table's D gene call, TRBD2, was not cross checked with the DNA. TRBV12-1 is marked as a pseudogene. The CDR3 is 14 amino acids. The CDR3 reads CASSPRDSLYEQYF. Here the CDR3 DNA reads TGTGCCAGCAGTCCCCGGGACTCCTTGTACGAGCAGTACTTC.

The V call is TRBV10-1, the J call TRBJ1-5; 7 bases match TRBD1. The CDR3 spans 14 residues. The germline V gene has CDR1 WNHNN and CDR2 SYGVQD (reference sequence). V shed 2 bases and J 6 bases; nucleotides not matched to a gene: 4. The CDR3 DNA sequence: TGCGCCAGCAGTGAGACAGGGGAAGTTCAGCCCCAGCATTTT. Its protein product is CASSETGEVQPQHF.

This chain joins TRBV6-1 and TRBJ2-1; no definite D call. Germline CDR1 MNHNS, CDR2 SASEGT. This CDR3 has 14 residues. V was pared by 2 bases and J by 4 bases, with 9 bases between. Here the CDR3 DNA reads TGTGCCAGCAGTGAATCTGGGCTATACAATGAGCAGTTCTTC. It encodes CASSESGLYNEQFF.

J is TRBJ1-2 and V is TRBV28; D gene unclear. There are 12 residues in the CDR3. V was cut by 3 bases and J by 6 bases, with 8 bases left in between. Germline assignment: CDR1 MDHEN and CDR2 SYDVKM. The CDR3 DNA reads as TGTGCCAGCAGTTTCGCGATGAATGGCTACACCTTC. Its translation: CASSFAMNGYTF.

The chain recombines TRBV6-5 with TRBJ1-2; the match to TRBD1 covers 7 bases. The germline V gene encodes CDR1 MNHEY and CDR2 SVGAGI. The CDR3 is 14 residues long. V shed 2 bases and J 4 bases; nucleotides not matched to a gene: 4. Here the CDR3 reads CASSYRDRSYGYTF. The CDR3 DNA follows: TGTGCCAGCAGTTACAGGGACAGATCCTATGGCTACACCTTC.

The V gene is TRBV3-1 (or the pseudogene TRBV3-2), the J gene TRBJ2-5; tentatively, D is TRBD2 (6 bases). The germline V gene encodes CDR1 LGHDT and CDR2 YNNKEL (reference sequence). V lost 0 bases, J lost 5 bases, and 28 bases lay in between. The CDR3 sequence is 20 residues long. In DNA, the CDR3 is TGTGCCAGCAGCCAAGATCGGGTGGCGGAGGGCCGTAGTGAAAAGGAGACCCAGTACTTC. This sequence encodes CASSQDRVAEGRSEKETQYF.

The V call is TRBV2, the J call TRBJ2-1; 8 bases are shared with TRBD2. V lost 7 bases and J lost 6; bases outside the gene matches: 14. The CDR3 contains 16 residues. Germline loops: CDR1 SNHLY, CDR2 FYNNEI. The CDR3 DNA reads TGTGCCAGCACCAAATCCTGGGCGGGGGGTGGCAATGAGCAGTTCTTC. This gives the protein CASTKSWAGGGNEQFF.

V and J are TRBV7-2 and TRBJ2-1, with 10 nucleotides matching TRBD1. Germline CDR1 SGHTA, CDR2 FQGNSA. The CDR3 consists of 12 residues. J was trimmed by 12 bases and V by 4 bases; bases with no gene match: 3. The CDR3 here is CASSSRDRGQFF. The CDR3, as DNA: TGTGCCAGCAGCTCCCGGGACAGGGGGCAGTTCTTC.

The V gene is TRBV19, the J gene TRBJ2-3; TRBD2 aligns across 11 bases. Germline assignment: CDR1 LNHDA and CDR2 SQIVND (reference sequence). This CDR3 spans 14 amino acids. With 8 bases clipped from V and 1 base from J, the junction kept 2 bases outside the gene matches. The CDR3: CASSTSGGTDTQYF. In DNA, the CDR3 is TGTGCCAGTTCGACTAGCGGGGGCACAGATACGCAGTATTTT.

This chain connects TRBV4-3 to TRBJ1-1; D unresolved. CDR1 and CDR2 (germline): LGHNA, YSLEER. This CDR3 is built from 14 residues. V gave up 2 bases and J gave up 1 base, with 8 bases separating them. The CDR3, as DNA: TGCGCCAGCAGCCAAATACACAGGAACACTGAAGCTTTCTTT. Amino acids: CASSQIHRNTEAFF.

V gene TRBV29-1 combines with J gene TRBJ1-5; 10 bases line up with TRBD1. The CDR3 spans 14 residues. Germline V CDR1 and CDR2: SQVTM, ANQGSEA. V was pared by 4 bases and J by 7 bases, with 7 bases of the junction left unmatched. Here the CDR3 DNA reads TGCAGCGTTGCAACCGGGACAGGGGAACAGCCCCAGCATTTT. It is translated as CSVATGTGEQPQHF.

This chain links TRBV19 with TRBJ2-1; 7 positions agree with TRBD2. Unmatched junction bases numbered 18, after V lost 3 bases and J lost 4 bases. CDR1 is LNHDA and CDR2 is SQIVND in the germline V gene (reference sequence). This CDR3 contains 19 residues. For the CDR3, the DNA is TGTGCCAGTAGTATCGCCCCCTACACCCGGGACTATCTTTACAATGAGCAGTTCTTC. This translates into CASSIAPYTRDYLYNEQFF. Filled out from reference TRBV19 and TRBJ2-1, the complete variable domain reads DGGITQSPKYLFRKEGQNVTLSCEQNLNHDAMYWYRQDPGQGLRLIYYSQIVNDFQKGDIAEGYSVSREKKESFPLTVTSAQKNPTAFYLCASSIAPYTRDYLYNEQFFGPGTRLTVL.

This clone has a single count. The chain carries TRBV29-1 and TRBJ2-2; a weak D match, TRBD2 (6 bases). Trimming took 4 bases from V and 5 from J, leaving 11 bases between them. Germline V lookup: CDR1 SQVTM, CDR2 ANQGSEA. The CDR3 runs to 13 residues. As DNA, the CDR3 is TGCAGCGTTGGGACTACCACAACCGGGGAGCTGTTTTTT. Translating gives CSVGTTTTGELFF.

This sequence joins TRBV12-3 or TRBV12-4 and TRBJ1-5, with 8 bases that match TRBD1. V lost 9 bases to trimming and J lost 3 bases; unmatched junction nucleotides: 4. The length of the CDR3 is 13 residues. CDR3 sequence (DNA): TGTGCCAGTAGGACAGGGAACAATCAGCCCCAGCATTTT. Its protein is CASRTGNNQPQHF.

J is TRBJ2-7 and V is TRBV20-1; TRBD2 matches at 7 bases. Germline CDR1 DFQATT, CDR2 SNEGSKA (reference sequence). There are 13 residues in the CDR3. The V gene end was trimmed by 3 bases and the J gene end by 2 bases; junction bases not matched to a gene: 4. The CDR3 nucleotides are TGCAGTGCTAGTAAGCGGGACCCCTACGAGCAGTACTTC. Translated: CSASKRDPYEQYF.

This clone was counted a single time. The genes are TRBV7-2 and TRBJ1-5, with D hard to call. The V and J ends lost 0 bases and 4 bases respectively, with 13 bases between them. Germline-derived CDR1 and CDR2 are SGHTA and FQGNSA. The CDR3 length is 16 residues. In DNA, the CDR3 is TGTGCCAGCAGCTTAGCTCCAGGATTTGTTAATCAGCCCCAGCATTTT. Protein product: CASSLAPGFVNQPQHF.

This clone was seen once. This chain connects TRBV24-1 to TRBJ2-3; 9 bases map to TRBD1. The V segment lost 4 bases and the J segment 4 bases; nucleotides outside the gene matches: 8. The CDR3 runs to 16 residues. CDR1 is KGHDR and CDR2 is SFDVKD in the germline V gene. The CDR3 spells CATSESDRGTADTQYF. The DNA of the CDR3 is TGTGCCACCAGTGAAAGTGACAGGGGGACCGCAGATACGCAGTATTTT.

The V and J genes are TRBV19 and TRBJ1-2; possible D gene TRBD1, 5 bases. Germline V gene lookup returns CDR1 LNHDA and CDR2 SQIVND (reference sequence). The CDR3 runs 14 residues. V shed 6 bases and J shed 0 bases, with 11 bases lying between them. This chain's CDR3 is CASSAGLANYGYTF. DNA of the CDR3: TGTGCCAGTAGCGCAGGGCTGGCTAACTATGGCTACACCTTC.

The genes are TRBV3-1 (or the pseudogene TRBV3-2) and TRBJ1-4, with 10 bases lining up with TRBD1. The J segment lost 7 bases and the V segment lost 4 bases, leaving 9 bases of the junction unmatched. The germline V gene has CDR1 LGHDT and CDR2 YNNKEL (reference sequence). The CDR3 extends over 16 amino acids. In DNA, the CDR3 is TGTGCCAGCAGCCCGGACAGGGGGAGTGGTAGTGAAAAACTGTTTTTT. Protein product: CASSPDRGSGSEKLFF.

The V call is TRBV2, the J call TRBJ1-2, with D uncertain. The CDR3 extends over 12 amino acids. Germline V gene lookup returns CDR1 SNHLY and CDR2 FYNNEI. V was shortened by 3 bases and J by 5 bases, with 7 bases between the two germline ends. The CDR3 DNA sequence: TGTGCCAGCAGTGAGCGGGGATATGGCTACACCTTC. Its translation: CASSERGYGYTF.

The chain carries TRBV28 and TRBJ1-3, with D maybe TRBD1 (5 bases). Trimming pared 2 bases from V and 0 bases from J, leaving 8 bases between. Germline CDR1 MDHEN, CDR2 SYDVKM. CDR3 size: 15 residues. CDR3 DNA sequence: TGTGCCAGCAGTTTAATGGGGGGCTCTGGAAACACCATATATTTT. Encoded protein: CASSLMGGSGNTIYF.

With regard to this clone: This specimen includes other DNA sequences encoding the same CDR3. The chain links TRBV6-2 or TRBV6-3 to TRBJ1-5; D is ambiguous. CDR1 is MNHEY, CDR2 SVGEGT, per germline. This CDR3 contains 13 residues. V was cut by 2 bases and J by 6 bases, with 8 bases left in between. In nucleotides, the CDR3 is TGTGCCAGCAGTTACGGTGGAGGTCAGCCCCAGCATTTT. Its protein is CASSYGGGQPQHF.

The V gene is TRBV24-1, the J gene TRBJ1-4, with a tentative D call TRBD1 (6 bases). CDR1 and CDR2 from the germline V gene are KGHDR and SFDVKD. V lost 3 bases, J lost 7 bases, and 11 bases lay in between. There are 14 residues in the CDR3. Here the CDR3 reads CATSDNRGGEKLFF. CDR3 sequence (DNA): TGTGCCACCAGTGATAACAGAGGGGGTGAAAAACTGTTTTTT.

This clone has just one count. The chain couples TRBV7-2 to TRBJ2-7, with TRBD2 matching 7 bases. The CDR3 covers 15 residues. The V and J ends lost 0 bases and 8 bases, in that order; junction bases with no gene match: 10. Germline CDR1 SGHTA, CDR2 FQGNSA. The CDR3 nucleotides read TGTGCCAGCAGCTTAGCGGCCCAGGGAGGGCTACAGCAGTACTTC. Encoded protein: CASSLAAQGGLQQYF.

This rearrangement joins TRBV18 to TRBJ1-5; D remains ambiguous. Germline CDR1 reads KGHSH; CDR2 reads LQKENI. The CDR3 contains 15 residues. V shed 1 base and J shed 0 bases, with 7 bases lying between them. The CDR3 nucleotides read TGTGCCAGCTCACCACGGGGAGGTAGCAATCAGCCCCAGCATTTT. This encodes CASSPRGGSNQPQHF.

V is TRBV19 and J is TRBJ1-1, with TRBD1 as a possible D gene (6 bases). Deletions cut 3 bases from V and 4 bases from J, with 12 bases between. The CDR3 has 14 amino acids. Germline-derived CDR1 and CDR2 are LNHDA and SQIVND (reference sequence). The DNA for the CDR3 is TGTGCCAGTAGTATGCAGGGGCCCGGCACTGAAGCTTTCTTT. It specifies CASSMQGPGTEAFF.